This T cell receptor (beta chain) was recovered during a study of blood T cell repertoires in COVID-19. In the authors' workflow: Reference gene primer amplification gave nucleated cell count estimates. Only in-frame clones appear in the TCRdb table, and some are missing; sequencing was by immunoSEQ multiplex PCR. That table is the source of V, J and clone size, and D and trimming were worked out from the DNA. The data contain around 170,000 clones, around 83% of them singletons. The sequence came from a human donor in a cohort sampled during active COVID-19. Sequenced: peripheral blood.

As DNA, the CDR3 is TGCGCCAGCAGCCGCTCAATGGGGATCGGGACTAGCGGGGGACTTAAGTACAATGAGCAGTTCTTC. It is translated as CASSRSMGIGTSGGLKYNEQFF. V is TRBV4-3 and J is TRBJ2-1, with 14 bases identical to TRBD2. Germline V CDR1 and CDR2: LGHNA, YSLEER. The CDR3 runs to 22 residues. V gave up 4 bases and J gave up 4 bases; unmatched junction bases: 21.